The present TCR beta chain was sequenced within a study of blood T cells in healthy people across ages. Findings and caveats of the study: With donor CMV status unknown, expanded clonotype changes were possibly confounded. Across the age range, TCR beta diversity per million T cells fell in a roughly linear way. Diversity estimates drawn from one million T cells were deemed underestimates.

A word on this clonotype: The antigen remains unidentified.

Every sample gave at least 5 micrograms of total RNA when it was extracted. Through a sample-barcoded 5' primer and a J-beta primer mix, a second PCR was run for 7 to 11 cycles. TCRdb analysed the 5' RACE reads with MiXCR anew, one entry per CDR3 protein. The table has about 2 million distinct CDR3 sequences, 49% seen once. The length of the CDR3 is 15 residues. Trimming removed 1 base from V and 6 bases from J, with 15 bases in between. Per germline, CDR1 SGHTA and CDR2 FQGNSA. The material sequenced was blood. The sequence was collected from a woman in her thirties or forties in good health. The chain joins TRBV7-2 to TRBJ2-5; D ambiguous. CDR3 sequence (DNA): TGTGCCAGCAGCTTAGACCCCGGTCGGGCCAAGACCCAGTACTTC. Encoded protein: CASSLDPGRAKTQYF. The full variable domain, in which reference TRBV7-2 and TRBJ2-5 provide the parts outside the CDR3, is GAGVSQSPSNKVTEKGKDVELRCDPISGHTALYWYRQSLGQGLEFLIYFQGNSAPDKSGLPSDRFSAERTGGSVSTLTIQRTQQEDSAVYLCASSLDPGRAKTQYFGPGTRLLVL.